The following is a T cell receptor (beta chain) sequence with its context. This clone appeared a single time. Its antigen is currently not known. Base qualities are missing; no much larger clone stands one base away. This sample is part of a study of T cell responses to AZD1222 COVID-19 vaccine (dated by TCRdb to the early 2020s). Regarding the research as a whole: TCR sequencing was performed for about 250 trial participants, of whom 200 to 220 were given two doses of AZD1222 and roughly 25 were given two doses of MenACWY control vaccine. Trial participants were enrolled into age subgroups of 18-55, 56-69 and 70-plus years, which contained approximately 150, 28 and 58 TCR-sequenced participants, respectively.

The sample's time point label is to be understood as: about 28 days (+/-7) after the second vaccine dose. AZD1222 recipients with second doses at about 4 weeks or about 12 weeks were pooled, because spike-specific TCR depth and breadth did not differ between schedules. Vaccinee samples came from UK trials COV001 and COV002, including a single-blind randomized controlled phase 2/3 trial of AZD1222 (ChAdOx1 nCoV-19) in healthy adults. For TCRbeta chain sequencing, PBMC samples from trial participants were taken at day 0 and at day 28 after the second dose. Results and caveats for the whole study, not just this receptor: Vaccine-associated CD4 TCRs spanned the whole spike protein, with dominant responses in regions 160-218 and 743-854. In the small 56-69-year group, the increase in depth fell short of significance, most likely because of low power. A significant rise in spike-specific TCR breadth and depth was observed after two AZD1222 doses relative to day 0 and relative to MenACWY recipients. Participants were mostly white British and included more females than males, and it was suggested by the authors that clonal diversity may have been underestimated. Epitopes outside the regions mutated in the B.1.351 and B.1.1.7 variants were reportedly recognized by nearly half of the unique spike-specific TCRs. Conclusions about previously exposed vaccinees are limited because only 6 or 7 AZD1222 recipients were SARS-CoV-2 seropositive at baseline. No day 14 peak-response samples were available, so repertoires were characterized only after the peak T cell response.

The CDR3 regions of human TCRbeta chains were analyzed by immunosequencing. The published analysis was carried out like this. Repertoire TCRs were checked for matches against a reference library of SARS-CoV-2-specific TCRs that had been generated using the MIRA antigen-specificity platform. Breadth was defined as the fraction of unique TCRs that were SARS-CoV-2-associated, and depth was defined as the fraction of total T cells that were SARS-CoV-2-associated. Using the MIRA data, each spike-specific TCR was mapped to the spike region that the TCR reacts to and placed in a CD4 or CD8 class. Log10-transformed breadth and depth values were compared by one-way ANOVA with Sidak's multiple comparisons tests. Drawn from immuneACCESS, this table holds only the in-frame rearrangements with V and J called that TCRdb kept. Clones are partly lost; checked studies trace under half to an unresolved V gene and leave the rest unexplained. Clonal size and the V and J genes are those of that table, whereas D and trimming came from the DNA. Within this sample are some 160,000 clones, with about nine tenths of them counted one time only. The ten largest clones take up 1.5% to 2.5% of the sample.

As encoded in the germline V gene (reference sequence), CDR1 is DFQATT while CDR2 is SNEGSKA. From the cysteine through the phenylalanine, the CDR3 covers 14 amino acids. The retained sequence is limited to the CDR3, 42 bases, with the frame set at the first base. Trimming removed 3 bases from V and 2 bases from J, leaving 11 bases between the germline ends. The chain uses TRBV20-1 and TRBJ1-5, with the D gene call left open. Material: peripheral blood, obtained 28 days after the second AZD1222 dose. This TCR derives from an adult who received the AZD1222 COVID-19 vaccine. The CDR3 protein is CSASSGSGNQPQHF. The nucleotide sequence reads as follows: TGCAGTGCTAGTTCCGGGAGTGGCAATCAGCCCCAGCATTTT.